This TCR beta chain was found in a study of PD-1 blockade in classical Hodgkin lymphoma. Some clones are missing from TCRdb's copy, which holds only in-frame ones; the method was immunoSEQ multiplex PCR. The table shows some 58,000 clones, with around nine tenths occurring only once. As for time point: cycle 4 day 1 (C4D1), after less than 7 weeks of nivolumab. Relapses following autologous stem cell transplantation were seen in all patients, with brentuximab vedotin exposure varying. The CDR3 sequence is 13 residues long. Trimming at V came to 6 bases and at J to 3 bases, leaving 4 bases not matched to a gene. CDR1 is WNHNN, CDR2 SYGVQD, per germline (reference sequence). Study outcomes and limitations: Relapsed/refractory patients reportedly had the lowest baseline TCR diversity, below newly diagnosed patients, who were below healthy donors.

This clone was picked up one time. The target antigen is unknown. The chain joins TRBV10-1 to TRBJ1-1; 7 nucleotides match TRBD1. The receptor was derived from a human donor with classical Hodgkin lymphoma. The source was peripheral blood mononuclear cells (PBMCs), collected before the fourth cycle of nivolumab. Here the CDR3 DNA reads TGCGCCAGCAGCCACAGGGGATACACTGAAGCTTTCTTT. Translated: CASSHRGYTEAFF.